This passage covers 10 T cell receptor beta chains from one sample sequenced in a study of T-cell reconstitution after alpha-beta-depleted transplantation in children. The TCRbeta library incorporated unique molecular identifiers. TCRdb processed the PCR reads anew with MiXCR; each CDR3 protein has one entry. The data contain 600,000 to 700,000 distinct CDR3 sequences, 15% to 20% of them singletons. Sequenced here: PBMCs from the stem cell graft donor, sampled from the stem cell graft. These receptors all come from a human donor who donated a stem cell graft to a child with acute myeloid leukemia.

In this sample, this clonotype turned up a few times. The chain employs TRBV20-1 and TRBJ2-7; TRBD1 agrees at 10 bases. Per the germline V gene, CDR1 is DFQATT and CDR2 is SNEGSKA (reference sequence). This CDR3 comprises 15 residues. Trimming cost V 5 bases and J 5 bases; bases outside gene matches: 12. CDR3 nucleotides: TGCAGTGCTTATCTGGGCCGGGACAGGGGTAACGAGCAGTACTTC. Amino acids: CSAYLGRDRGNEQYF.

The CDR3 region has the DNA TGTGCCAGCAGACCCTCTGGGGGAAAGCCAGCAAGCGAAAAACTGTTTTTT. Translation: CASRPSGGKPASEKLFF. The V gene is TRBV12-3 or TRBV12-4, the J gene TRBJ1-4, with D perhaps TRBD1 (5 bases). CDR3 size: 17 residues. V was trimmed by 6 bases and J by 8 bases, leaving 25 bases between them.

This clonotype was detected a few times. The chain combines TRBV12-3 or TRBV12-4 with TRBJ2-5; D is uncertain. CDR3 length equals 14 residues. V lost 1 base to trimming and J lost 4 bases, with 10 bases between them. The CDR3, as DNA: TGTGCCAGCAGTTTAGGGACGCCCCGAGAGACCCAGTACTTC. As protein: CASSLGTPRETQYF.

This clonotype was seen a few times. The genes are TRBV20-1 and TRBJ2-3; D may match TRBD1 or TRBD2 (6 bases each). The ends were cut back, 3 bases at V and 5 bases at J, with 15 bases in the middle. This CDR3 comprises 14 residues. Germline CDR1 is DFQATT and CDR2 is SNEGSKA (reference sequence). CDR3 in DNA: TGCAGTGCTAGCTGGGGGGCGCAAGTAGATACGCAGTATTTT. Protein sequence: CSASWGAQVDTQYF.

The chain joins TRBV4-3 to TRBJ2-7; D is undetermined. The germline CDR1 and CDR2 sequences are LGHNA and YSLEER. The CDR3 runs to 15 residues. Trimming pared 0 bases from V and 1 base from J, leaving 10 bases between. This CDR3 reads CASSQEKELSYEQYF. CDR3 in DNA: TGCGCCAGCAGCCAAGAGAAAGAACTATCCTACGAGCAGTACTTC.

This clonotype was seen repeatedly, ten times or more. The V call is TRBV24-1, the J call TRBJ1-5; D uncertain. CDR1 and CDR2 from the germline V gene are KGHDR and SFDVKD. Trimming cost V 12 bases and J 6 bases, with 5 bases left between them. The CDR3 contains 9 residues. The CDR3 nucleotides read TGTGCCGCCGGTCAGCCCCAGCATTTT. This translates into CAAGQPQHF.

The chain combines TRBV4-2 with TRBJ2-5; possible D gene TRBD2, 7 bases. Germline V gene lookup returns CDR1 LGHNA and CDR2 YNFKEQ. This CDR3 contains 16 residues. V was shortened by 0 bases and J by 3 bases, with 14 bases between the two germline ends. This chain's CDR3 is CASSQDGRGAKETQYF. The CDR3 bases are TGTGCCAGCAGCCAAGATGGTCGGGGGGCCAAAGAGACCCAGTACTTC.

The V and J genes are TRBV4-1 and TRBJ2-7; D remains ambiguous. Trimming removed 0 bases at V and 2 bases at J, with 8 bases between. CDR3 length equals 14 residues. CDR1 is MGHRA, CDR2 YSYEKL, per germline. The CDR3 reads CASSQDRPTYEQYF. The CDR3 DNA is TGCGCCAGCAGCCAAGATCGGCCTACCTACGAGCAGTACTTC.

This clonotype was seen only a few times. CDR3: CASRGTVVDTEAFF. The CDR3 region has the DNA TGTGCCAGCAGGGGGACGGTTGTTGACACTGAAGCTTTCTTT. The V gene is TRBV12-3 or TRBV12-4, the J gene TRBJ1-1, with a tentative D call TRBD1 (5 bases). The CDR3 contains 14 residues. Trimming cost V 6 bases and J 3 bases, with 14 bases left between them.

The chain links TRBV2 to TRBJ2-5; D might be TRBD1 (6 bases). Germline V gene sequence: CDR1 SNHLY, CDR2 FYNNEI. V was shortened by 8 bases and J by 2 bases, with 15 bases between the two germline ends. The CDR3 covers 14 residues. In DNA, the CDR3 is TGTGCCAGCGCGGCTAGGGGGTGGCAAGAGACCCAGTACTTC. Its protein product is CASAARGWQETQYF. Variable domain in full (rest from reference TRBV2 and TRBJ2-5): EPEVTQTPSHQVTQMGQEVILRCVPISNHLYFYWYRQILGQKVEFLVSFYNNEISEKSEIFDDQFSVERPDGSNFTLKIRSTKLEDSAMYFCASAARGWQETQYFGPGTRLLVL.